The rows below give T cell receptor beta chains drawn from one sample of a study of T cells in Graves' hyperthyroidism and ophthalmopathy. Each CDR3 protein gets one entry after TCRdb re-called the multiplex PCR reads with MiXCR. The table lists a few hundred thousand distinct CDR3 sequences, approximately 19% of them singletons. Sequencing was done on a sample of blood. The receptors derive from a woman under 30 with Graves' hyperthyroidism. The CDR3 runs from the conserved cysteine through the conserved F or W. D genes are given only for firm matches. The listing skips clone size in some rows; elsewhere it reads once, few, many or a size class.

len: 13
d_gene: TRBD1
abundance: many
j_gene: TRBJ2-7
v_gene: TRBV12-3/TRBV12-4
CDR3aa: CASSHDRVYEQYF
CDR3nt: TGTGCCAGCAGTCACGACAGGGTATACGAGCAGTACTTC

len: 16
d_gene: NA
abundance: NA
j_gene: TRBJ1-1
v_gene: TRBV27
CDR3aa: CASIGTVRNLNTEAFF
CDR3nt: TGTGCCAGCATCGGGACCGTCCGGAACTTGAACACTGAAGCTTTCTTT

len: 13
d_gene: NA
abundance: NA
j_gene: TRBJ1-1
v_gene: TRBV15
CDR3aa: CATSRDTQGMAFF
CDR3nt: TGTGCCACCAGCAGAGATACCCAGGGGATGGCTTTCTTT

len: 15
d_gene: NA
abundance: many
j_gene: TRBJ1-2
v_gene: TRBV7-9
CDR3aa: CASSLVGTGPYGYTF
CDR3nt: TGTGCCAGCAGCTTAGTGGGCACAGGGCCCTATGGCTACACCTTC

len: 15
d_gene: NA
abundance: few
j_gene: TRBJ1-1
v_gene: TRBV6-2/TRBV6-3
CDR3aa: CASGRGKVMNTDAFF
CDR3nt: TGTGCCAGCGGCCGAGGAAAGGTCATGAACACTGATGCTTTCTTT

len: 15
d_gene: NA
abundance: many
j_gene: TRBJ2-7
v_gene: TRBV2
CDR3aa: CASSLQQAVGYEQYF
CDR3nt: TGTGCCAGCTCTTTACAACAGGCCGTGGGGTACGAGCAGTACTTC

len: 15
d_gene: NA
abundance: many
j_gene: TRBJ2-6
v_gene: TRBV18
CDR3aa: CASSPTQDGANVLTF
CDR3nt: TGTGCCAGCTCACCAACACAAGATGGGGCCAACGTCCTGACTTTC

len: 15
d_gene: TRBD1
abundance: many
j_gene: TRBJ1-1
v_gene: TRBV7-2
CDR3aa: CASSLGRTGNSEAFF
CDR3nt: TGTGCCAGCAGCTTAGGTCGGACAGGGAATTCTGAAGCTTTCTTT

len: 14
d_gene: TRBD1
abundance: many
j_gene: TRBJ1-2
v_gene: TRBV7-2
CDR3aa: CASSLALQGAGYTF
CDR3nt: TGTGCCAGCAGCTTAGCGCTTCAGGGGGCTGGCTACACCTTC

len: 15
d_gene: NA
abundance: many
j_gene: TRBJ1-2
v_gene: TRBV6-5
CDR3aa: CASSYSRGAHGGYTF
CDR3nt: TGTGCCAGCAGTTACTCGAGGGGGGCACATGGTGGCTACACCTTC

len: 13
d_gene: NA
abundance: NA
j_gene: TRBJ2-5
v_gene: TRBV6-1
CDR3aa: CASSLGGRETKYF
CDR3nt: TGTGCCAGCAGCCTCGGGGGTCGAGAGACCAAGTACTTC

len: 14
d_gene: NA
abundance: many
j_gene: TRBJ1-1
v_gene: TRBV7-9
CDR3aa: CASSLFAGNTEAFF
CDR3nt: TGTGCCAGCAGCTTGTTCGCGGGAAACACTGAAGCTTTCTTT

len: 13
d_gene: NA
abundance: NA
j_gene: TRBJ2-7
v_gene: TRBV20-1
CDR3aa: CSAAGFTFYEQYF
CDR3nt: TGCAGTGCTGCAGGGTTTACCTTCTACGAGCAGTACTTC

len: 13
d_gene: NA
abundance: medium-sized
j_gene: TRBJ1-2
v_gene: TRBV12-3/TRBV12-4
CDR3aa: CASSLVADYGYTF
CDR3nt: TGTGCCAGCAGTTTAGTGGCGGACTATGGCTACACCTTC

len: 12
d_gene: NA
abundance: many
j_gene: TRBJ1-1
v_gene: TRBV19
CDR3aa: CASSWSQTEAFF
CDR3nt: TGTGCCAGTAGTTGGTCCCAGACTGAAGCTTTCTTT

len: 16
d_gene: NA
abundance: NA
j_gene: TRBJ1-1
v_gene: TRBV15
CDR3aa: CATRVGEEGSGTEAFF
CDR3nt: TGTGCCACCAGGGTGGGGGAGGAGGGTTCGGGCACTGAAGCTTTCTTT

len: 13
d_gene: NA
abundance: many
j_gene: TRBJ1-1
v_gene: TRBV12-3/TRBV12-4
CDR3aa: CASWTGLNTEAFF
CDR3nt: TGTGCCAGCTGGACGGGTTTGAACACTGAAGCTTTCTTT

len: 16
d_gene: NA
abundance: NA
j_gene: TRBJ1-5
v_gene: TRBV12-3/TRBV12-4
CDR3aa: CASSLRGQAGNQPQHF
CDR3nt: TGTGCCAGCAGTTTGAGGGGCCAGGCCGGCAATCAGCCCCAGCATTTT

len: 11
d_gene: TRBD1
abundance: NA
j_gene: TRBJ2-7
v_gene: TRBV6-1
CDR3aa: CASNTGGEQYF
CDR3nt: TGTGCCAGTAATACAGGGGGAGAGCAGTACTTC

len: 14
d_gene: NA
abundance: many
j_gene: TRBJ2-2
v_gene: TRBV2
CDR3aa: CASSLDANTGELFF
CDR3nt: TGTGCCAGCAGTTTAGACGCGAACACCGGGGAGCTGTTTTTT

len: 12
d_gene: NA
abundance: many
j_gene: TRBJ2-7
v_gene: TRBV2
CDR3aa: CASRDLEYEQYF
CDR3nt: TGTGCCAGCAGAGACCTCGAATACGAGCAGTACTTC

len: 13
d_gene: NA
abundance: many
j_gene: TRBJ2-6
v_gene: TRBV14
CDR3aa: CASSAGTDAFLTF
CDR3nt: TGTGCCAGCAGCGCGGGGACCGACGCTTTCCTGACTTTC

len: 15
d_gene: NA
abundance: many
j_gene: TRBJ1-5
v_gene: TRBV6-5
CDR3aa: CASSPGPSNNQPQHF
CDR3nt: TGTGCCAGCAGTCCCGGGCCAAGTAACAATCAGCCCCAGCATTTT

len: 14
d_gene: TRBD1
abundance: NA
j_gene: TRBJ1-1
v_gene: TRBV6-5
CDR3aa: CASSYSPGGTEAFF
CDR3nt: TGTGCCAGCAGTTACTCACCAGGGGGAACTGAAGCTTTCTTT

len: 14
d_gene: TRBD1
abundance: many
j_gene: TRBJ1-5
v_gene: TRBV6-5
CDR3aa: CASIKDRGLRPQHF
CDR3nt: TGTGCCAGCATTAAGGACAGGGGGCTGAGGCCCCAGCATTTT

len: 16
d_gene: NA
abundance: NA
j_gene: TRBJ1-3
v_gene: TRBV12-3/TRBV12-4
CDR3aa: CASSPWGRASGNTIYF
CDR3nt: TGTGCCAGCAGTCCCTGGGGCAGGGCGTCTGGAAACACCATATATTTT

len: 14
d_gene: NA
abundance: many
j_gene: TRBJ1-2
v_gene: TRBV6-5
CDR3aa: CASSLQGEDYGYTF
CDR3nt: TGTGCCAGTTCCCTTCAGGGCGAGGACTATGGCTACACCTTC

len: 14
d_gene: NA
abundance: many
j_gene: TRBJ1-1
v_gene: TRBV28
CDR3aa: CASSLGYWGTEAFF
CDR3nt: TGTGCCAGCAGTTTAGGGTATTGGGGCACTGAAGCTTTCTTT

len: 14
d_gene: TRBD1
abundance: NA
j_gene: TRBJ1-5
v_gene: TRBV6-5
CDR3aa: CASSYPGQDQPQHF
CDR3nt: TGTGCCAGCAGTTACCCGGGACAGGATCAGCCCCAGCATTTT

len: 16
d_gene: NA
abundance: once
j_gene: TRBJ2-7
v_gene: TRBV28
CDR3aa: CASSPRGGVFGYEQYF
CDR3nt: TGTGCCAGCAGTCCTAGGGGCGGGGTCTTTGGCTACGAGCAGTACTTC

len: 14
d_gene: NA
abundance: many
j_gene: TRBJ2-5
v_gene: TRBV5-1
CDR3aa: CASSYRDPQETQYF
CDR3nt: TGCGCCAGCAGCTACCGGGATCCTCAAGAGACCCAGTACTTC

len: 15
d_gene: NA
abundance: NA
j_gene: TRBJ2-7
v_gene: TRBV20-1
CDR3aa: CSARITGSPTLKQYF
CDR3nt: TGCAGTGCTAGAATAACAGGGAGTCCCACACTCAAGCAGTACTTC

len: 14
d_gene: NA
abundance: many
j_gene: TRBJ2-7
v_gene: TRBV5-1
CDR3aa: CASSQTYGTYEQYF
CDR3nt: TGCGCCAGCAGCCAAACCTACGGGACCTACGAGCAGTACTTC